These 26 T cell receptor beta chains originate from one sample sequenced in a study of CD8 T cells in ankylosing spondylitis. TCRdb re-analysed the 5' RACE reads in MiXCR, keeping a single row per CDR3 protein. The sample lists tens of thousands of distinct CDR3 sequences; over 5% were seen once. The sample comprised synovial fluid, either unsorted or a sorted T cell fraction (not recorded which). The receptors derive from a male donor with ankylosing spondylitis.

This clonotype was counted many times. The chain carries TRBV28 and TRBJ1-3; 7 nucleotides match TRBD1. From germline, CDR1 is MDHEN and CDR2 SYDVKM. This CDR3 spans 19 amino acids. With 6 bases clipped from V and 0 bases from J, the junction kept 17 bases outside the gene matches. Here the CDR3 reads CASSSAAGGILLSGNTIYF. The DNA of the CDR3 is TGTGCCAGCAGCTCAGCAGCAGGGGGAATTCTTCTCTCTGGAAACACCATATATTTT. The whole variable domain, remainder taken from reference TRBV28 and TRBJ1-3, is DVKVTQSSRYLVKRTGEKVFLECVQDMDHENMFWYRQDPGLGLRLIYFSYDVKMKEKGDIPEGYSVSREKKERFSLILESASTNQTSMYLCASSSAAGGILLSGNTIYFGEGSWLTVV.

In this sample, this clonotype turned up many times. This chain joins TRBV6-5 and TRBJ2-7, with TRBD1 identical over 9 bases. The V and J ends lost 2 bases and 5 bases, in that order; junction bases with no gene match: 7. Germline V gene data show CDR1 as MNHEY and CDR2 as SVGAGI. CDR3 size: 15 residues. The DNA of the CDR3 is TGTGCCAGCAGTTACCCCGGGACAGGGAAGGACGAGCAGTACTTC. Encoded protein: CASSYPGTGKDEQYF.

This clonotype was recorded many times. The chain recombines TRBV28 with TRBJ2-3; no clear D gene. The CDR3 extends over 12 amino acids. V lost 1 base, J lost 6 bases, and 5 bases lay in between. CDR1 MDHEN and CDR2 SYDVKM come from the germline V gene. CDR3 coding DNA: TGTGCCAGCAGTTTATTGTGGGATACGCAGTATTTT. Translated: CASSLLWDTQYF.

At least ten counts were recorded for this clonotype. The CDR3 nucleotides are TGTGCCAGCAGCATCCGGCAGGGAAATGGCTACACCTTC. As protein: CASSIRQGNGYTF. This sequence joins TRBV5-4 and TRBJ1-2, with D possibly matching TRBD1 (5 bases). Trimming left V 4 bases short and J 6 bases short, with 13 bases between. The CDR3 consists of 13 residues. Per the germline V gene, CDR1 is SGHNT and CDR2 is YYREEE (reference sequence).

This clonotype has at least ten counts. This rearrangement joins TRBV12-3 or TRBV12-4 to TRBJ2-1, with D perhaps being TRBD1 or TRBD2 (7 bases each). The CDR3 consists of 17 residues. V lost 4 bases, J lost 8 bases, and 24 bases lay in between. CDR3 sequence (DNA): TGTGCCAGCAGTTCTTCCCAGGGGGGAGGGCCTTGGGATGAGCAGTTCTTC. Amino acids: CASSSSQGGGPWDEQFF.

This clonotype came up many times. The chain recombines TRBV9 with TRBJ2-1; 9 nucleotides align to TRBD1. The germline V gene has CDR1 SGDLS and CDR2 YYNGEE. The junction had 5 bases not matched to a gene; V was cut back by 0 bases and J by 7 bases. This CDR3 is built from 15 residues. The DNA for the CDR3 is TGTGCCAGCAGCGTAGATGGGACAGGGACAAATGAGCAGTTCTTC. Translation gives CASSVDGTGTNEQFF.

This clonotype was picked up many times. CDR3 in DNA: TGCGCCAGCAGCTTGGGGTTGTCGGGCATGGGTGCCTCCTACGAGCAGTACTTC. Amino acid sequence: CASSLGLSGMGASYEQYF. The chain is built from TRBV5-1 and TRBJ2-7, with D unclear. Germline-derived CDR1 and CDR2 are SGHRS and YFSETQ. V gave up 0 bases and J gave up 0 bases, with 19 bases separating them. The CDR3 is 18 residues long.

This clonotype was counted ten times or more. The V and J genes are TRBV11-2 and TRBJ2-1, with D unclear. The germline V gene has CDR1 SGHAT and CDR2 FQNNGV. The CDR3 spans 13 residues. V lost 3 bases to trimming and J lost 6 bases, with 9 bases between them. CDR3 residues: CASSFPPGNEQFF. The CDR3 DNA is TGTGCCAGCAGCTTCCCTCCCGGCAATGAGCAGTTCTTC.

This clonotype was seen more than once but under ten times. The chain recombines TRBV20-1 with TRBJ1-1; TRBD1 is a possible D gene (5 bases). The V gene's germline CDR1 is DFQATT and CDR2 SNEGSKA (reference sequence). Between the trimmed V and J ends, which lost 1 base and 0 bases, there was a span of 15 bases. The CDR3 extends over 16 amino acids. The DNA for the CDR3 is TGCAGTGCTAGAGGCCCGACAGCTCGATTGAACACTGAAGCTTTCTTT. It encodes CSARGPTARLNTEAFF.

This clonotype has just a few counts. CDR3 coding DNA: TGCAGTGCGACGGGGAGTAACTACGAGCAGTACTTC. Translating gives CSATGSNYEQYF. The V and J genes are TRBV20-1 and TRBJ2-7; a possible D gene is TRBD2 (5 bases). Trimming cost V 6 bases and J 3 bases, with 12 bases left between them. CDR3 length: 12 residues. Germline V lookup: CDR1 DFQATT, CDR2 SNEGSKA (reference sequence).

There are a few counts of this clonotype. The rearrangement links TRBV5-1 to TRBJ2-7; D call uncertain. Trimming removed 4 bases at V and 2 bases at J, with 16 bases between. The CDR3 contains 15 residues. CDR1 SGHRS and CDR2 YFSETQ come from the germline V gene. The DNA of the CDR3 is TGCGCCAGCAGCCTGGCAAGCCCCCCCCCCTACGAGCAGTACTTC. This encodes CASSLASPPPYEQYF.

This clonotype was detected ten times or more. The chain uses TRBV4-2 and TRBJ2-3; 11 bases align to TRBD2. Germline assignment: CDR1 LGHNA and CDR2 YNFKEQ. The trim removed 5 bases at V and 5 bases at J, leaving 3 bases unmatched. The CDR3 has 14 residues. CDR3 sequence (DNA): TGTGCCAGCAGCGACGGGACTAGCGGAGATACGCAGTATTTT. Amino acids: CASSDGTSGDTQYF.

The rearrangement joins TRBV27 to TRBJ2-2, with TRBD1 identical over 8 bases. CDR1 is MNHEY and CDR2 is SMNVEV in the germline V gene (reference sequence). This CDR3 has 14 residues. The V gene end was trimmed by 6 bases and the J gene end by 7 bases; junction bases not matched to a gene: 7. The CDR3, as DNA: TGTGCCAGCAGGCGTCAGGGGGCGGGCGGGGAGCTGTTTTTT. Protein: CASRRQGAGGELFF.

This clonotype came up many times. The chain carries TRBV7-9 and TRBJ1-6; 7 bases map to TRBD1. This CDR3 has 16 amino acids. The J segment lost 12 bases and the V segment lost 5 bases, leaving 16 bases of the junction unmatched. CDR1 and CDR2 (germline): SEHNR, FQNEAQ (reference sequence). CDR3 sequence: CASSEEYVQGGGPLHF. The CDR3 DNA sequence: TGTGCCAGCAGCGAGGAGTACGTGCAGGGGGGAGGACCCCTCCACTTT.

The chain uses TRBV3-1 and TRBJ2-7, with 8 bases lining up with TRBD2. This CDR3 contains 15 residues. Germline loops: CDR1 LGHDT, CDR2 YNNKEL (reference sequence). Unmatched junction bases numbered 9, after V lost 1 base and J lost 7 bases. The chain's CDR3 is CASSQVYSGRGEQYF. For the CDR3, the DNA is TGTGCCAGCAGCCAAGTGTACAGCGGGAGAGGAGAGCAGTACTTC.

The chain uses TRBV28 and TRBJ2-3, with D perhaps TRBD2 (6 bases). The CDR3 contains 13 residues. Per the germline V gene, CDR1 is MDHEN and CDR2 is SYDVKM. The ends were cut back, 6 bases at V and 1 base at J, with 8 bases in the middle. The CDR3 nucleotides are TGTGCCAGCAGGACTAGGGGCACAGATACGCAGTATTTT. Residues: CASRTRGTDTQYF.

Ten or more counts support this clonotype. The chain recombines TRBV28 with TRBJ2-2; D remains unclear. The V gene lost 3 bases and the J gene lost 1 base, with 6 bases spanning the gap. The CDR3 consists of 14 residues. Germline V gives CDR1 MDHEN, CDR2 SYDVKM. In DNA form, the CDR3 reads TGTGCCAGCAGTTTCTTGGGGAACACCGGGGAGCTGTTTTTT. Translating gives CASSFLGNTGELFF.

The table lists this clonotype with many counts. CDR3 region: CSARLKQETQYF. In DNA, the CDR3 is TGCAGTGCTAGACTCAAACAAGAGACCCAGTACTTC. V usage is TRBV20-1 and J usage is TRBJ2-5; D uncertain. Trimming shortened V by 2 bases and J by 2 bases, and 6 bases separated the two germline ends. CDR1 DFQATT and CDR2 SNEGSKA come from the germline V gene (reference sequence). The CDR3 loop spans 12 amino acids.

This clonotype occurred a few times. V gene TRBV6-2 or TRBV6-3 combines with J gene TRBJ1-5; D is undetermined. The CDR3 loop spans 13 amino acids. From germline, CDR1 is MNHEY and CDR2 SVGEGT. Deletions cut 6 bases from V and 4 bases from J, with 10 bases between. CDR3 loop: CASRNDGNQPQHF. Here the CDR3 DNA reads TGTGCCAGCAGAAATGACGGGAATCAGCCCCAGCATTTT.

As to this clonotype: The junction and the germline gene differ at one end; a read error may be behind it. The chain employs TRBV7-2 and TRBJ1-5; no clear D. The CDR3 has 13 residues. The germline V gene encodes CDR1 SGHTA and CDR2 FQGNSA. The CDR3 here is CASNLAPDQPQHF. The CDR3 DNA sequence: TGTGCCAGCAACTTAGCGCCGGATCAGCCCCAGCATTTT. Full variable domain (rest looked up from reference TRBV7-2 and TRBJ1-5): GAGVSQSPSNKVTEKGKDVELRCDPISGHTALYWYRQSLGQGLEFLIYFQGNSAPDKSGLPSDRFSAERTGGSVSTLTIQRTQQEDSAVYLCASNLAPDQPQHFGDGTRLSIL.

The CDR3 region is CASSVAGSSYEQYF. Written as DNA, the CDR3 is TGCGCCAGCAGCGTGGCAGGGAGCTCCTACGAGCAGTACTTC. The chain joins TRBV5-1 to TRBJ2-7, with D perhaps given as TRBD1 or TRBD2 (5 bases each). CDR1 SGHRS and CDR2 YFSETQ come from the germline V gene. V lost 4 bases, J lost 0 bases, and 11 bases lay in between. The CDR3 totals 14 residues.

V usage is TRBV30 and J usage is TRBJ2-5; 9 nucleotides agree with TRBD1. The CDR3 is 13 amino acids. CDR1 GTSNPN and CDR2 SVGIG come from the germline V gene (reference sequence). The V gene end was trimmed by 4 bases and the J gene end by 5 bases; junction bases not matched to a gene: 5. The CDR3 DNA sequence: TGTGCCTGGAATGCAGACAGGGGGGAGACCCAGTACTTC. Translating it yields CAWNADRGETQYF.

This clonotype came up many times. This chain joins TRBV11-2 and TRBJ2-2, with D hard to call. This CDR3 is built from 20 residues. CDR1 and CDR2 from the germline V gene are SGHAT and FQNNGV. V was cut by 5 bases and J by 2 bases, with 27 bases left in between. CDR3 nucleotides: TGTGCCAGCAGCATCTCCCCCGGATGGAACAGAATTGGAAACACCGGGGAGCTGTTTTTT. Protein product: CASSISPGWNRIGNTGELFF. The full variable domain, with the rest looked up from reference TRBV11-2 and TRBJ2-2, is EAGVAQSPRYKIIEKRQSVAFWCNPISGHATLYWYQQILGQGPKLLIQFQNNGVVDDSQLPKDRFSAERLKGVDSTLKIQPAKLEDSAVYLCASSISPGWNRIGNTGELFFGEGSRLTVL.

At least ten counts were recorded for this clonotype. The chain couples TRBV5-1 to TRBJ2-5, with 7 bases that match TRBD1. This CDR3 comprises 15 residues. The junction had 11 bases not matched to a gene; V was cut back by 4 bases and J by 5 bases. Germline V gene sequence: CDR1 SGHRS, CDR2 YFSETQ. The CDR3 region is CASSPNPGGFETQYF. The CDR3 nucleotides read TGCGCCAGCAGCCCAAACCCAGGGGGTTTTGAGACCCAGTACTTC.

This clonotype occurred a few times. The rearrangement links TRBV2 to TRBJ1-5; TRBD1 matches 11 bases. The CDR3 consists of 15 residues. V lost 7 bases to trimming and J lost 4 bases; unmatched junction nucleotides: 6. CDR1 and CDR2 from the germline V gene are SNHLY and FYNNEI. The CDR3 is CASKSGTGGNQPQHF. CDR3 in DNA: TGTGCCAGCAAGTCTGGGACAGGGGGTAATCAGCCCCAGCATTTT.

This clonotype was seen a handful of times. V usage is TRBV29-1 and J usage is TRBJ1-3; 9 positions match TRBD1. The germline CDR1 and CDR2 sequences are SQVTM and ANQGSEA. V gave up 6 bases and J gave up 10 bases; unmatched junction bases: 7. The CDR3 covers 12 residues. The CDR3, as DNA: TGCAGCGTAGGACAGGGGCCGGGGACCATATATTTT. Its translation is CSVGQGPGTIYF.